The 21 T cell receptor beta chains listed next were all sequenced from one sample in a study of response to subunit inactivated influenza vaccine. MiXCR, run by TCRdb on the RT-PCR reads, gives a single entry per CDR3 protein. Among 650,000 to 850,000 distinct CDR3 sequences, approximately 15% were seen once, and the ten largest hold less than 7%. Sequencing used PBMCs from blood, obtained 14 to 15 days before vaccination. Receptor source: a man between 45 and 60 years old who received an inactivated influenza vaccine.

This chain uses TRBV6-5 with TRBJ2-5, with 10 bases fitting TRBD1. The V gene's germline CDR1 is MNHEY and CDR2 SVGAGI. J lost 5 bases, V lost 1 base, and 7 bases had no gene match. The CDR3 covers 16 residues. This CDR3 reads CASSYLGQGTLETQYF. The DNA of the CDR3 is TGTGCCAGCAGTTACTTGGGACAGGGGACTTTGGAGACCCAGTACTTC.

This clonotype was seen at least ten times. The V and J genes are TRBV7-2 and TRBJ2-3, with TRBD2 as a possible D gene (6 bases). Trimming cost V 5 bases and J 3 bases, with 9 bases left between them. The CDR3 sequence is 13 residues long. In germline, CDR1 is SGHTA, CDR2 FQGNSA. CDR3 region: CASSARGTDTQYF. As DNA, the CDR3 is TGTGCCAGCAGCGCGCGGGGTACAGATACGCAGTATTTT. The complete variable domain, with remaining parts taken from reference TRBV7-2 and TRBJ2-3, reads GAGVSQSPSNKVTEKGKDVELRCDPISGHTALYWYRQSLGQGLEFLIYFQGNSAPDKSGLPSDRFSAERTGGSVSTLTIQRTQQEDSAVYLCASSARGTDTQYFGPGTRLTVL.

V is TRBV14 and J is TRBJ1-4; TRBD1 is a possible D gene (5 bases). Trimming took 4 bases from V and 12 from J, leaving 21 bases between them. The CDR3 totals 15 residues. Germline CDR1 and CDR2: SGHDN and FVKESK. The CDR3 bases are TGTGCCAGCAGCCTTCCTGGAGTCCCCCAGGGTGAACTGTTTTTT. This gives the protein CASSLPGVPQGELFF.

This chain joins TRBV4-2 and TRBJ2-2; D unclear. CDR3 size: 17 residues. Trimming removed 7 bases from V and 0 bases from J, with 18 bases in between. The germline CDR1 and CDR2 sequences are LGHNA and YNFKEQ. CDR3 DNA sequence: TGTGCCAGCACCTCCGTCGTAGCCCTCGCGAACACCGGGGAGCTGTTTTTT. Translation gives CASTSVVALANTGELFF.

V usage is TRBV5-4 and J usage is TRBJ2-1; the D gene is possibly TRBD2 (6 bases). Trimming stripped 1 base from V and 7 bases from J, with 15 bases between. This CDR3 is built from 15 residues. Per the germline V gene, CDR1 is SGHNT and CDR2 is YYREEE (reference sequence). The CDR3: CASSLLETRWNEQFF. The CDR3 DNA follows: TGTGCCAGCAGCTTGTTGGAGACTAGGTGGAATGAGCAGTTCTTC.

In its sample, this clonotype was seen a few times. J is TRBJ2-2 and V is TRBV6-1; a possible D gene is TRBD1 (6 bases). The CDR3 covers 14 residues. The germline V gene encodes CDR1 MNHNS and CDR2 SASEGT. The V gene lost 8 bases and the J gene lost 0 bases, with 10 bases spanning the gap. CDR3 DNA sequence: TGTGCCAGCTTTCCAGGGGCGAACACCGGGGAGCTGTTTTTT. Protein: CASFPGANTGELFF.

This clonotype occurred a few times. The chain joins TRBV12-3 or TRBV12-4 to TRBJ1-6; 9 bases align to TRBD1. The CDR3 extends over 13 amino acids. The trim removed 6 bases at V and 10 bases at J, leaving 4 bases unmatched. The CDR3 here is CASSGQGRSPLHF. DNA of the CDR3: TGTGCCAGCAGCGGACAGGGGAGATCACCCCTCCACTTT.

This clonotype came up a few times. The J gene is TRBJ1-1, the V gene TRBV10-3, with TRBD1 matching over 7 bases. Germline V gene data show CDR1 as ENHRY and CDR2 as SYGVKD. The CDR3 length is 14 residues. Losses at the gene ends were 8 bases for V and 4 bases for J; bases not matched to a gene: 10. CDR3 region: CAIGQEREGTEAFF. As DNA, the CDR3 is TGTGCCATCGGACAGGAAAGAGAGGGCACTGAAGCTTTCTTT.

CDR3 sequence (DNA): TGCGCCAGCAGCCGTACTAGCTCCAACACCGGGGAGCTGTTTTTT. It encodes CASSRTSSNTGELFF. The gene calls are TRBV5-1 and TRBJ2-2, with D possibly TRBD2 on 6 matching bases. V dropped 4 bases and J dropped 2 bases, with 12 bases sitting between them. The CDR3 consists of 15 residues. From germline, CDR1 is SGHRS and CDR2 YFSETQ.

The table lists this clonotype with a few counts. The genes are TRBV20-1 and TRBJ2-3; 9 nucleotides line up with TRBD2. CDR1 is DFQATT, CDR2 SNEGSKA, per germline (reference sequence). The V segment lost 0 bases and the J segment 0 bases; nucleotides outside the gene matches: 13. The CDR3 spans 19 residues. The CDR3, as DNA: TGCAGTGCTAGAGATACCCTTTCGACTAGCGGTTATAGCACAGATACGCAGTATTTT. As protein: CSARDTLSTSGYSTDTQYF.

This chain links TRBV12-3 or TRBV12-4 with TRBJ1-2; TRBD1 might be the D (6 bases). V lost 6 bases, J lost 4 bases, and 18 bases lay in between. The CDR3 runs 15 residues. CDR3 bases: TGTGCCAGCAGAGCCCTCGGGGAGGGGGTCTATGGCTACACCTTC. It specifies CASRALGEGVYGYTF.

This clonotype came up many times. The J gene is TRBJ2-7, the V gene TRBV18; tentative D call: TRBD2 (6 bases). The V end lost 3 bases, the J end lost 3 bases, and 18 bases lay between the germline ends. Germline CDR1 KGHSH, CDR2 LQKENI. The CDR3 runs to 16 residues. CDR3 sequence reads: CASSPHPPGEGYEQYF. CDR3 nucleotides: TGTGCCAGCTCACCCCATCCCCCGGGAGAGGGCTACGAGCAGTACTTC.

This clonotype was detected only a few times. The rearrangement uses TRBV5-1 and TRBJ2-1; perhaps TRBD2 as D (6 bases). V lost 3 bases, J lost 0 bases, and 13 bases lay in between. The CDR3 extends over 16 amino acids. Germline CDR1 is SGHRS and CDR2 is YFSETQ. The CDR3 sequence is CASSWGPGDSYNEQFF. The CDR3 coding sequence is TGCGCCAGCAGCTGGGGACCGGGGGACTCCTACAATGAGCAGTTCTTC.

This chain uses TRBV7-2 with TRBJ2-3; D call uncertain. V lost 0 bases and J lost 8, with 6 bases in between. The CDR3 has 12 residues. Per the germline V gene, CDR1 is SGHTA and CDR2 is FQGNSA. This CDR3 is CASSLALATQYF. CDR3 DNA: TGTGCCAGCAGCTTAGCGCTGGCTACGCAGTATTTT.

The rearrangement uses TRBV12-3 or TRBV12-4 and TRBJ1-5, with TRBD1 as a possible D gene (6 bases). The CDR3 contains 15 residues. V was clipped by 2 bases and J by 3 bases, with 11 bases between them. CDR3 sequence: CASSLPPGANQPQHF. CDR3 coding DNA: TGTGCCAGCAGTTTACCCCCAGGGGCCAATCAGCCCCAGCATTTT.

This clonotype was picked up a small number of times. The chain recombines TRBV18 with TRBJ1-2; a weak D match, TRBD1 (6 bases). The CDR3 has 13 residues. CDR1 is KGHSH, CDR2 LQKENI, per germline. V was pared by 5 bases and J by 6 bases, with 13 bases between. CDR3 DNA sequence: TGTGCCAGCTCATCCAACAGGGCTCATGGCTACACCTTC. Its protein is CASSSNRAHGYTF.

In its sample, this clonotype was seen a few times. CDR3 sequence reads: CASSLGGRLGQGAGGYTF. Here the CDR3 DNA reads TGTGCCAGCAGCTTAGGGGGACGCTTGGGACAGGGGGCTGGTGGCTACACCTTC. V is TRBV11-1 and J is TRBJ1-2; TRBD1 agrees at 12 bases. The germline V gene encodes CDR1 SGHAT and CDR2 FQDESV (reference sequence). The CDR3 sequence is 18 residues long. V lost 1 base, J lost 7 bases, and 13 bases stayed unmatched.

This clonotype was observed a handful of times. The CDR3 nucleotides read TGTGCCAGCAGTTACTCCGGACAAGAAGAGACCCAGTACTTC. This encodes CASSYSGQEETQYF. The chain uses TRBV6-5 and TRBJ2-5; D is possibly TRBD1 (5 bases). The CDR3 runs to 14 residues. Trimming removed 0 bases at V and 3 bases at J, with 8 bases between. The germline V gene has CDR1 MNHEY and CDR2 SVGAGI.

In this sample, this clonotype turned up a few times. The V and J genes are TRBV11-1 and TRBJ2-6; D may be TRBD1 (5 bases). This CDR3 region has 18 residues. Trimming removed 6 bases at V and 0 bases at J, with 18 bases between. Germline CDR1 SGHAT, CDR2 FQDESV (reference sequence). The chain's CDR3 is CASRAPPTVTSGANVLTF. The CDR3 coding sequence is TGTGCCAGCAGAGCCCCCCCGACAGTTACCTCTGGGGCCAACGTCCTGACTTTC.

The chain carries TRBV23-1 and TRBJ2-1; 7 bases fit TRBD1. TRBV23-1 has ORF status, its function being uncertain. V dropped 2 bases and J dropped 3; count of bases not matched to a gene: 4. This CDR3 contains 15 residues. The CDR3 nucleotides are TGCGCCAGCAGTCAACCCGGGACAGACTACAATGAGCAGTTCTTC. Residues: CASSQPGTDYNEQFF.

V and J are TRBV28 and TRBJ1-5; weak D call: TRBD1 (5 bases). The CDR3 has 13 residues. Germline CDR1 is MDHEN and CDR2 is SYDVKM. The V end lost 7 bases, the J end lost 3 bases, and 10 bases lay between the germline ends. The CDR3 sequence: CASTWGYNQPQHF. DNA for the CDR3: TGTGCCAGCACCTGGGGGTACAATCAGCCCCAGCATTTT.